Each of the 29 T cell receptor beta chains below was sequenced from the same sample in a study of long-term antiretroviral therapy in people with HIV. The assay used was immunoSEQ (version v3.0), run at survey level. The repertoire was sequenced with immunoSEQ multiplex PCR; TCRdb's copy has only in-frame clones and lacks some. Here the sample spans under 30,000 clones, about 95% being singletons. The specimen comprised unsorted PBMCs, sampled more than 6 years after starting antiretroviral therapy. The receptors were gathered from a man under 40 with HIV.

This chain uses TRBV27 with TRBJ2-5; 7 nucleotides align to TRBD2. Germline V gene lookup returns CDR1 MNHEY and CDR2 SMNVEV (reference sequence). The V gene end was trimmed by 5 bases and the J gene end by 1 base; junction bases not matched to a gene: 7. CDR3 length: 15 amino acids. The CDR3 coding sequence is TGTGCCAGCAGTCCCGGCGGGGGTCCCCAAGAGACCCAGTACTTC. Translating it yields CASSPGGGPQETQYF.

V gene TRBV2 combines with J gene TRBJ2-7; D unclear. V gave up 9 bases and J gave up 1 base, with 13 bases separating them. The germline CDR1 and CDR2 sequences are SNHLY and FYNNEI. The CDR3 has 13 amino acids. The CDR3 DNA reads TGTGCCAGTTCACCACCTTGGTCCTACGAGCAGTACTTC. The encoded protein is CASSPPWSYEQYF.

The J gene is TRBJ2-3, the V gene TRBV7-2; D may match TRBD1 or TRBD2 (6 bases each). Germline loops: CDR1 SGHTA, CDR2 FQGNSA. V lost 8 bases and J 1 base, leaving 7 bases between the germline ends. The CDR3 extends over 12 amino acids. This chain's CDR3 is CASGGRTDTQYF. CDR3 DNA: TGTGCCAGCGGGGGGCGCACAGATACGCAGTATTTT.

V is TRBV29-1 and J is TRBJ2-3; D may be TRBD2 (5 bases). CDR3 size: 14 residues. The germline V and J ends were trimmed by 6 bases and 0 bases, with 13 bases remaining between them. Germline V lookup: CDR1 SQVTM, CDR2 ANQGSEA. CDR3 amino acids: CSVAGSTSTDTQYF. The CDR3 nucleotides read TGCAGCGTCGCGGGTTCCACTAGCACAGATACGCAGTATTTT.

This rearrangement joins TRBV7-2 to TRBJ2-2; D not resolved. This CDR3 spans 15 amino acids. CDR1 and CDR2 (germline): SGHTA, FQGNSA. V was trimmed by 3 bases and J by 7 bases, leaving 15 bases between them. CDR3 nucleotides: TGTGCCAGCAGCTTGGTTCCGCCGGTCCTCGGGGAGCTGTTTTTT. It is translated as CASSLVPPVLGELFF.

The rearrangement joins TRBV11-2 to TRBJ2-1; D may be TRBD2 (6 bases). CDR1 is SGHAT and CDR2 is FQNNGV in the germline V gene. V was pared by 1 base and J by 12 bases, with 16 bases between. The CDR3 contains 14 residues. CDR3 coding DNA: TGTGCCAGCAGCTTAGGGGGGGACGGTGATTTGCAGTTCTTC. This gives the protein CASSLGGDGDLQFF.

The CDR3 DNA sequence: TGTGCCAGCAGCCCGGATACGGTGAACACTGAAGCTTTCTTT. Translated: CASSPDTVNTEAFF. The V and J genes are TRBV5-5 and TRBJ1-1; D gene uncertain. The CDR3 is 14 amino acids. Trimming pared 4 bases from V and 0 bases from J, leaving 10 bases between. From germline, CDR1 is SGHKS and CDR2 YYEKEE (reference sequence).

A note on this clone: One junction end disagrees with the germline gene, perhaps due to a read error. The chain joins TRBV2 to TRBJ1-5; D is unclear. The CDR3 is 11 residues long. Per germline, CDR1 SNHLY and CDR2 FYNNEI. CDR3 nucleotide sequence: TGTGCCAGCAGTGAGGCTCAGACCCAGCATTTT. Amino acids: CASSEAQTQHF. Filled out from reference TRBV2 and TRBJ1-5, the complete variable domain reads EPEVTQTPSHQVTQMGQEVILRCVPISNHLYFYWYRQILGQKVEFLVSFYNNEISEKSEIFDDQFSVERPDGSNFTLKIRSTKLEDSAMYFCASSEAQTQHFGDGTRLSIL.

The rearrangement uses TRBV9 and TRBJ2-5, with a weak D call TRBD2 (5 bases). CDR1 and CDR2 from the germline V gene are SGDLS and YYNGEE. The V gene lost 7 bases and the J gene lost 5 bases, with 21 bases spanning the gap. This CDR3 is 15 amino acids long. CDR3 DNA sequence: TGTGCCAGCGGCCCCCGGGGTCAATATAGCGAGACCCAGTACTTC. It codes for CASGPRGQYSETQYF.

This clone has only one observation. The chain couples TRBV20-1 to TRBJ1-2; D ambiguous. The CDR3 length is 11 residues. In germline, CDR1 is DFQATT, CDR2 SNEGSKA (reference sequence). Trimming took 0 bases from V and 8 from J, leaving 7 bases between them. CDR3 nucleotide sequence: TGCAGTGCTAGAGATACAAGGGGCTACACCTTC. Protein sequence: CSARDTRGYTF.

The CDR3 DNA follows: TGTGCCAGTAGTATAGGGACTAGCGGACCCTACGAGCAGTACTTC. Encoded protein: CASSIGTSGPYEQYF. The chain carries TRBV19 and TRBJ2-7, with 10 bases that match TRBD2. Germline lookup yields CDR1 LNHDA and CDR2 SQIVND (reference sequence). V trimming: 1 base; J trimming: 2 bases; junction bases outside the gene matches: 2. The CDR3 totals 15 residues.

The rearrangement uses TRBV6-5 and TRBJ2-3; 7 bases map to TRBD2. Unmatched junction bases numbered 5, after V lost 3 bases and J lost 5 bases. This CDR3 is 14 amino acids long. CDR1 and CDR2 from the germline V gene are MNHEY and SVGAGI. CDR3 residues: CASSYWGGEDTQYF. For the CDR3, the DNA is TGTGCCAGCAGTTATTGGGGGGGGGAAGATACGCAGTATTTT.

This chain uses TRBV6-5 with TRBJ2-2; perhaps TRBD1 as D (5 bases). V was clipped by 7 bases and J by 0 bases, with 12 bases between them. CDR1 is MNHEY and CDR2 is SVGAGI in the germline V gene. The CDR3 has 15 amino acids. CDR3 in DNA: TGTGCCAGCACACAGGACCCTACGAACACCGGGGAGCTGTTTTTT. Its translation: CASTQDPTNTGELFF.

This clone is classed as medium-sized. V usage is TRBV7-3 and J usage is TRBJ2-5; TRBD1 aligns across 9 bases. V lost 2 bases to trimming and J lost 2 bases; unmatched junction nucleotides: 6. The germline gives CDR1 SGHTA, CDR2 FQGTGA. This CDR3 is 16 amino acids long. CDR3 amino acids: CASSLGGQGWQETQYF. In DNA form, the CDR3 reads TGTGCCAGCAGCTTAGGGGGACAGGGTTGGCAAGAGACCCAGTACTTC.

The chain uses TRBV27 and TRBJ2-7, with D possibly being TRBD1 (6 bases). V shed 2 bases and J shed 4 bases, with 12 bases lying between them. In germline, CDR1 is MNHEY, CDR2 SMNVEV (reference sequence). This CDR3 is 14 amino acids long. The CDR3 region has the DNA TGTGCCAGCAGTTTAATCGGGGACACATACGAGCAGTACTTC. Amino acids: CASSLIGDTYEQYF.

This clone was counted a single time. CDR3 in amino acids: CASSISTSSYEQYF. CDR3 nucleotides: TGTGCCAGTAGTATAAGTACAAGCTCCTACGAGCAGTACTTC. V gene TRBV19 combines with J gene TRBJ2-7; no definite D call. V lost 2 bases to trimming and J lost 0 bases, with 8 bases between them. The germline CDR1 and CDR2 sequences are LNHDA and SQIVND (reference sequence). The CDR3 sequence is 14 residues long.

The genes are TRBV11-2 and TRBJ2-7, with TRBD2 identical over 10 bases. The trim removed 4 bases at V and 3 bases at J, leaving 9 bases unmatched. CDR3 size: 16 residues. Germline V gives CDR1 SGHAT, CDR2 FQNNGV. The CDR3, as DNA: TGTGCCAGCAGCTCCGAAAGCGGGGGGGCCAACTACGAGCAGTACTTC. Protein sequence: CASSSESGGANYEQYF.

The gene calls are TRBV11-2 and TRBJ2-7, with D perhaps TRBD1 or TRBD2 (5 bases each). The V gene's germline CDR1 is SGHAT and CDR2 FQNNGV. This CDR3 is built from 14 residues. Trimming took off 5 bases at V and 3 bases at J, with 14 bases between the two ends. The CDR3 loop is CASSLGTQVYEQYF. The CDR3 DNA sequence: TGTGCCAGCAGCCTTGGGACCCAGGTCTACGAGCAGTACTTC.

This chain uses TRBV9 with TRBJ2-1, with TRBD1 identical over 11 bases. CDR3 length equals 15 residues. Trimming at V came to 4 bases and at J to 4 bases, leaving 4 bases not matched to a gene. Germline loops: CDR1 SGDLS, CDR2 YYNGEE. CDR3 loop: CASSWTGGLYNEQFF. In DNA form, the CDR3 reads TGTGCCAGCAGCTGGACAGGGGGCCTTTACAATGAGCAGTTCTTC.

This clone was counted once. J is TRBJ2-3 and V is TRBV5-6; 7 bases are shared with TRBD1. CDR3 length: 16 residues. Germline CDR1 reads SGHDT; CDR2 reads YYEEEE. The V and J ends lost 0 bases and 4 bases, in that order; junction bases with no gene match: 8. The CDR3 sequence: CASSLAMTGNADTQYF. In DNA form, the CDR3 reads TGTGCCAGCAGCTTGGCAATGACAGGGAATGCAGATACGCAGTATTTT.

The chain recombines TRBV13 with TRBJ2-1, with a tentative D call TRBD2 (6 bases). CDR3 length: 14 amino acids. V shed 5 bases and J shed 12 bases, with 20 bases lying between them. Germline-derived CDR1 and CDR2 are PRHDT and FYEKMQ (reference sequence). CDR3 region: CASSGTPRTTRQFF. DNA for the CDR3: TGTGCCAGCAGCGGAACCCCCCGGACTACTCGGCAGTTCTTC.

The chain combines TRBV12-2 with TRBJ1-5. TRBV12-2 is marked as a pseudogene. The CDR3 is made up of 15 amino acids. CDR3 sequence reads: CASRFPYIGNQPQHF. The CDR3 DNA reads TGTGCAAGTCGCTTTCCCTATATAGGCAATCAGCCCCAGCATTTT.

The chain employs TRBV2 and TRBJ1-1, with D unresolved. V was cut by 3 bases and J by 0 bases, with 8 bases left in between. CDR3 size: 14 residues. Germline V gene data show CDR1 as SNHLY and CDR2 as FYNNEI. The CDR3 nucleotides are TGTGCCAGCAGTGAGACGGTTCTGAACACTGAAGCTTTCTTT. Translating gives CASSETVLNTEAFF.

The chain employs TRBV6-1 and TRBJ2-3; possible D gene TRBD2, 5 bases. V lost 0 bases and J lost 6, with 16 bases in between. This CDR3 region has 16 residues. Germline V lookup: CDR1 MNHNS, CDR2 SASEGT. The CDR3 loop is CASSEARVSARDTQYF. The CDR3 DNA reads TGTGCCAGCAGTGAAGCAAGGGTTAGCGCTCGCGATACGCAGTATTTT.

V and J are TRBV7-8 and TRBJ2-7; TRBD1 matches at 9 bases. Looked up from germline, CDR1 is SGHVS and CDR2 is FQNEAQ. The CDR3 totals 14 residues. With 5 bases clipped from V and 2 bases from J, the junction kept 4 bases outside the gene matches. The CDR3 DNA follows: TGTGCCAGCAGCGCCAGGACAGGGGCCTACGAGCAGTACTTC. Amino acids: CASSARTGAYEQYF.

V is TRBV13 and J is TRBJ1-2; D gene unclear. The CDR3 is 12 residues long. Germline loops: CDR1 PRHDT, CDR2 FYEKMQ (reference sequence). The V end lost 5 bases, the J end lost 7 bases, and 11 bases lay between the germline ends. In DNA form, the CDR3 reads TGTGCCAGCAGCAAAGGGATGAGTGGCTACACCTTC. Residues: CASSKGMSGYTF. The full variable domain, rest sourced from reference TRBV13 and TRBJ1-2, is AAGVIQSPRHLIKEKRETATLKCYPIPRHDTVYWYQQGPGQDPQFLISFYEKMQSDKGSIPDRFSAQQFSDYHSELNMSSLELGDSALYFCASSKGMSGYTFGSGTRLTVV.

The chain combines TRBV5-4 with TRBJ1-2; D perhaps matches TRBD1 (6 bases). The CDR3 length is 15 residues. Per the germline V gene, CDR1 is SGHNT and CDR2 is YYREEE (reference sequence). V lost 4 bases and J lost 4, with 17 bases in between. CDR3 sequence reads: CASSPLGGGAYGYTF. The CDR3 bases are TGTGCCAGCAGCCCCTTGGGAGGGGGGGCCTATGGCTACACCTTC.

V usage is TRBV19 and J usage is TRBJ2-4; D perhaps matches TRBD2 (6 bases). The CDR3 has 15 residues. Trimming cost V 3 bases and J 0 bases, with 9 bases left between them. Looked up from germline, CDR1 is LNHDA and CDR2 is SQIVND (reference sequence). This CDR3 is CASSIPGVAKNIQYF. DNA of the CDR3: TGTGCCAGTAGTATCCCGGGAGTAGCCAAAAACATTCAGTACTTC.

The chain recombines TRBV7-2 with TRBJ1-2; 7 bases match TRBD1. Unmatched junction bases numbered 2, after V lost 0 bases and J lost 4 bases. This CDR3 is built from 14 residues. From germline, CDR1 is SGHTA and CDR2 FQGNSA. The CDR3 sequence: CASSLATGSYGYTF. The CDR3 DNA follows: TGTGCCAGCAGCTTAGCGACAGGGTCCTATGGCTACACCTTC.